Described below is a single T cell receptor beta chain sequence and its context. What it binds is not known. V shed 1 base and J 3 bases; nucleotides not matched to a gene: 8. This CDR3 is 17 amino acids long. Germline V gives CDR1 LGHNA, CDR2 YSLEER. Quantitative 5'-RACE with molecular barcodes was used to make the TCR beta libraries. One entry per CDR3 protein, called by TCRdb with MiXCR from the 5' RACE reads. The sample shows under 170,000 distinct CDR3 sequences, roughly 44% of them seen only once. The data belong to a study of CD8 T cells in ankylosing spondylitis. Broader study findings: In ankylosing spondylitis blood, a motif of roughly eight highly homologous TCR beta variants appeared characteristic. Earlier authors reported some of these motif variants in reactive arthritis synovial fluid and blood.

The chain combines TRBV4-3 with TRBJ2-1, with 8 nucleotides matching TRBD2. The TCR was taken from a male donor with ankylosing spondylitis. Material for sequencing was synovial fluid, either unsorted or a sorted T cell fraction (not recorded which). CDR3 sequence reads: CASSQAVGLELYNEQFF. DNA of the CDR3: TGCGCCAGCAGCCAAGCGGTGGGACTAGAACTCTACAATGAGCAGTTCTTC.